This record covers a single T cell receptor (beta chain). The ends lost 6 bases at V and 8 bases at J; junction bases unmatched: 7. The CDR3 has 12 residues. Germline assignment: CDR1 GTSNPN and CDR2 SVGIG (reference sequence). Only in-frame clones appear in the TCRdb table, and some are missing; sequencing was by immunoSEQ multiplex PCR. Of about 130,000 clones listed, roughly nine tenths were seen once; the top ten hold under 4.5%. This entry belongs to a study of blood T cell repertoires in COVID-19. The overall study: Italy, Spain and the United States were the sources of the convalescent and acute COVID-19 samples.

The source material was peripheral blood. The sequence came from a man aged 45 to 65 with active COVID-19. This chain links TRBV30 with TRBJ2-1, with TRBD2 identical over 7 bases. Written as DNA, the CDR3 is TGTGCCTGCCGGCGGGAGTTCGATGAGCAGTTCTTC. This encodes CACRREFDEQFF.